This T cell receptor (beta chain) was profiled in a study of cytomegalovirus exposure and HLA in healthy donors. Amplification used 60 Vbeta primers and 13 Jbeta primers. Profiled with immunoSEQ multiplex PCR; TCRdb holds only in-frame clones, not every one. The sample lists over 75,000 clones; about 89% were seen once. This TCR was recovered from a man younger than 40 in good health and CMV-seropositive. The sequenced sample was PBMCs.

The CDR3 spells CASSFLDSIYEQFF. CDR3 DNA: TGTGCCAGCAGTTTTTTGGACTCAATCTATGAGCAGTTCTTC. The chain uses TRBV28 and TRBJ2-1, with D perhaps TRBD2 (5 bases). This CDR3 region has 14 residues. The germline V gene has CDR1 MDHEN and CDR2 SYDVKM. Trimming took 3 bases from V and 8 from J, leaving 14 bases between them.